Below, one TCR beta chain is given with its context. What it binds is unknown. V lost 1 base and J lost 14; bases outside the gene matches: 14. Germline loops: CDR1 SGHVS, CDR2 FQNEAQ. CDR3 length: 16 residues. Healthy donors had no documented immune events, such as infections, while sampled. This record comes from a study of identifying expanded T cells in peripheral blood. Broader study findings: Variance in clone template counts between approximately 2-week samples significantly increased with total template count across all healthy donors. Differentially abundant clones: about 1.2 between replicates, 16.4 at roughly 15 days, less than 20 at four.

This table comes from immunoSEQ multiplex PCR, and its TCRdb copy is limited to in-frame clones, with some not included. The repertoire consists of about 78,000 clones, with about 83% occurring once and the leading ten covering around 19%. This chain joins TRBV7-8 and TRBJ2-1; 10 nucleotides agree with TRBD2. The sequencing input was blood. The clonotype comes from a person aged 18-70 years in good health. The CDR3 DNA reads TGTGCCAGCAGCTTAGGGAGACTAGCGGGCGGCGCTGGGGAGTTCTTC. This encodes CASSLGRLAGGAGEFF.